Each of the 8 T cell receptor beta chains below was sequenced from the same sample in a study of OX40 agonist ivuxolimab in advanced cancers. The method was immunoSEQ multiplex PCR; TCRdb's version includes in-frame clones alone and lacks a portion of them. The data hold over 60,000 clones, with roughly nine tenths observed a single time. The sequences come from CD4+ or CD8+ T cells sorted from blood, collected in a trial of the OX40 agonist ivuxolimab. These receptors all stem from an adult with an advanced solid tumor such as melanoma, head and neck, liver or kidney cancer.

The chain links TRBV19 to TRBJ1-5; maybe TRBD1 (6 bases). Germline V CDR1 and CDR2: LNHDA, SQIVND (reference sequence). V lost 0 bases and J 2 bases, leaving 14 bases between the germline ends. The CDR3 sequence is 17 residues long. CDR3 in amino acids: CASSIDAGGGGNQPQHF. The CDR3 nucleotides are TGTGCCAGTAGTATAGACGCGGGGGGCGGGGGCAATCAGCCCCAGCATTTT.

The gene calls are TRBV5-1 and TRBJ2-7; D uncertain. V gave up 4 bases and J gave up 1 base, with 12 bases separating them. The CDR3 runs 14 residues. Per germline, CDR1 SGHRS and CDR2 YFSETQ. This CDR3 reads CASSPQTSSYEQYF. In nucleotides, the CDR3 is TGCGCCAGCAGCCCCCAGACATCTTCCTACGAGCAGTACTTC.

CDR3 nucleotides: TGTGCCAGCAGTTTACCGGGACAGGGTGTATCGGCAACTAATGAAAAACTGTTTTTT. Translated, it gives CASSLPGQGVSATNEKLFF. The V and J genes are TRBV28 and TRBJ1-4; 9 nucleotides match TRBD1. Germline V lookup: CDR1 MDHEN, CDR2 SYDVKM. This CDR3 is built from 19 residues. The trim removed 2 bases at V and 0 bases at J, leaving 10 bases unmatched.

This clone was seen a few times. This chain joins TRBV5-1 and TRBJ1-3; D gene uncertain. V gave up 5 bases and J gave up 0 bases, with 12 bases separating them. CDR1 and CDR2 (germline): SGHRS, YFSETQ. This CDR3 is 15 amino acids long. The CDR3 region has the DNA TGCGCCAGCAGGGAAAGGCCCCTCTCTGGAAACACCATATATTTT. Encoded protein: CASRERPLSGNTIYF.

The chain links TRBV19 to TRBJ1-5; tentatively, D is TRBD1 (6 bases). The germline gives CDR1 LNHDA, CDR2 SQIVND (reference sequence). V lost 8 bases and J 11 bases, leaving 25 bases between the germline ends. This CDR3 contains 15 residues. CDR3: CASSRGGDHGMAQHF. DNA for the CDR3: TGTGCCAGTTCTCGAGGGGGGGATCACGGCATGGCCCAGCATTTT.

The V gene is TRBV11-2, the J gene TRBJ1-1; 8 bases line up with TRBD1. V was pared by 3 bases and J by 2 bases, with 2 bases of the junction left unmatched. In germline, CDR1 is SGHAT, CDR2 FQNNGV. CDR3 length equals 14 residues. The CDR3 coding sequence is TGTGCCAGCAGCTTCAGGGGGCATAACACTGAAGCTTTCTTT. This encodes CASSFRGHNTEAFF.

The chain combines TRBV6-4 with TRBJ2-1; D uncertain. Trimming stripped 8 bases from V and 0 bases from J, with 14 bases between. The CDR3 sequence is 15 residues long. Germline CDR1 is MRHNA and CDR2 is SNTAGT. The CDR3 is CASERLQSSYNEQFF. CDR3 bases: TGTGCCAGCGAGCGACTGCAAAGCTCCTACAATGAGCAGTTCTTC.

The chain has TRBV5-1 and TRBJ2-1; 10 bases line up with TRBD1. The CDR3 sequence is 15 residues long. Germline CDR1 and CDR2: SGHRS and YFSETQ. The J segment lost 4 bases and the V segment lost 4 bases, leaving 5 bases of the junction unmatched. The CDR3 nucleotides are TGCGCCAGCAGCAGTGGGACAGGGGAGTACAATGAGCAGTTCTTC. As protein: CASSSGTGEYNEQFF.